This is a list of T cell receptor beta chains from one sample in a study of blood T cell repertoires in COVID-19. Sequenced by immunoSEQ multiplex PCR; TCRdb stores in-frame clones only, minus some. The sample holds about 180,000 clones, approximately 83% seen once. The material sequenced was peripheral blood. Source of these receptors: a man aged 45-65 years with active or convalescent COVID-19. Each CDR3 is given with its conserved first and last residue. The order of the fields is V gene, clone size, CDR3 protein. Clone sizes are given selectively: once, few, many, or a class where the clone is expanded.

TRBV6-6 NA CASSSRDSVTGELFF
TRBV4-1 once CASSQGGGLGYGYTF
TRBV28 NA CASSYGQGDEKLFF
TRBV5-6 once CASSLEGTGGYEQYF
TRBV12-2 NA CASRPPGLLTSGSNEQFF
TRBV5-6 NA CASSQTGGLSSYEQYF
TRBV9 once CASSVAPGQGTNTEAFF
TRBV19 NA CASSMGRGGTETQYF
TRBV7-3 NA CASSPALGGTEAFF
TRBV5-1 NA CASSLDLAGAYNEQFF
TRBV5-6 NA CASSLLGGYTF
TRBV3-1/TRBV3-2 NA CASSHAGKGNTIYF
TRBV19 NA CASSQQGAISYSPLHF
TRBV27 NA CASSLFRGDQPQHF
TRBV6-2/TRBV6-3 once CASSSSNSQGATNEKLFF
TRBV30 once CAWSIQGLSGNTIYF
TRBV10-2 NA CATRTSETYNEQFF
TRBV30 NA CAWSGGAGNSPLHF
TRBV19 NA CASRYQAGANVLTF
TRBV2 NA CASSAGGGTQETQYF
TRBV7-2 NA CASSDQETQYF
TRBV29-1 NA CSVGASGGYEQYF
TRBV12-1 once CASSPRPVEVYGYTF
TRBV14 NA CASSQGLASEQYF
TRBV7-9 NA CASSLGQKATGANVLTF
TRBV9 NA CASSGQGANSPLHF
TRBV5-4 NA CASRIQGQETQYF
TRBV7-2 NA CASSPRQGNSGNTIYF
TRBV10-3 NA CAISEPRDRGNTIYF
TRBV3-1/TRBV3-2 NA CASSQDAGNTIYF
TRBV6-5 NA CASKLVRDSSYEQYF
TRBV5-1 NA CASSLRDSSTNSPLHF
TRBV7-9 NA CASSLLLAEETQYF
TRBV6-5 NA CASSLGGANEKLFF
TRBV6-5 NA CASKTRQGGNTEAFF
TRBV25-1 NA CASSESSLMNTEAFF
TRBV28 NA CASSLGGGQGTYGYTF
TRBV6-5 NA CASTDRGGSGEKLFF
TRBV21-1 many CASSKKGPKDQGVCSEQFF
TRBV6-6 NA CASNHENSNQPQHF
TRBV29-1 NA CSVGFGGNEQYF
TRBV9 NA CASSVEPGGGNTIYF
TRBV4-2 once CASSQPLVSGSSRDTQYF
TRBV12-5 NA CASGYRVKNEQFF
TRBV7-2 NA CASRQDGGKGYTF
TRBV29-1 NA CSGKTGDYEQYF
TRBV20-1 NA CSASTGTGITGELFF
TRBV5-1 NA CASNPNHGTQYF
TRBV10-3 NA CAISPAEGISGTQYF
TRBV7-9 NA CASSLGQANYGYTF
TRBV5-6 once CASSSGTGQNGYTF
TRBV15 NA CATSRESIGGTAFF
TRBV7-6 once CASSRRREPNSPLHF
TRBV7-9 NA CASSLRLAGGTDTQYF
TRBV30 NA CAGTGTSLRSPLHF
TRBV27 NA CASSLVRGQAIGPNQPQHF
TRBV7-9 once CASSPYTQDEQYF
TRBV6-5 NA CASSYYGGRGSGYTF
TRBV27 NA CASSLNSYNSPLHF
TRBV7-2 NA CASSLGAGNYGYTF